The 13 T cell receptor beta chains below all came from one sample that was sequenced in a study of HIV-infected patients and healthy controls. TCRdb re-called the 5' RACE reads through MiXCR, storing one row per CDR3 protein. The table lists about 64,000 distinct CDR3 sequences, approximately 21% of them singletons. Sequencing input: CD4+ T cells from blood. These receptors originate from a human donor in good health.

The V and J genes are TRBV12-3 or TRBV12-4 and TRBJ2-7; a possible D gene is TRBD1 (6 bases). The CDR3 runs 13 residues. Trimming removed 8 bases at V and 0 bases at J, with 11 bases between. CDR3 in DNA: TGTGCCAGCGCTGACAGGCCCTCCTACGAGCAGTACTTC. It translates to CASADRPSYEQYF.

This clonotype was seen repeatedly, ten times or more. CDR3 sequence: CSSSRDIQETQYF. CDR3 nucleotide sequence: TGCAGCTCATCCCGGGACATCCAAGAGACCCAGTACTTC. The rearrangement joins TRBV29-1 to TRBJ2-5; D possibly corresponds to TRBD1 (6 bases). CDR1 SQVTM and CDR2 ANQGSEA come from the germline V gene. Trimming removed 8 bases at V and 1 base at J, with 14 bases between. This CDR3 has 13 amino acids.

The chain links TRBV15 to TRBJ1-5, with D possibly being TRBD1 (6 bases). This CDR3 region has 17 residues. Deletions cut 1 base from V and 5 bases from J, with 18 bases between. Germline values: CDR1 LNHNV, CDR2 YYDKDF (reference sequence). This chain's CDR3 is CATSRGAKQGFDQPQHF. In DNA, the CDR3 is TGTGCCACCAGCAGAGGGGCCAAACAGGGATTCGATCAGCCCCAGCATTTT.

The chain couples TRBV15 to TRBJ2-3, with 13 bases that match TRBD2. V dropped 5 bases and J dropped 4; count of bases not matched to a gene: 9. Germline CDR1 reads LNHNV; CDR2 reads YYDKDF (reference sequence). This CDR3 region has 17 residues. CDR3 residues: CATSPRTSGSGADTQYF. The CDR3 nucleotides are TGTGCCACCAGCCCCCGGACTAGCGGGAGTGGAGCAGATACGCAGTATTTT.

This clonotype was observed many times. This chain joins TRBV15 and TRBJ1-5; 7 bases are a match to TRBD1. CDR3 length: 16 amino acids. V gave up 0 bases and J gave up 5 bases; unmatched junction bases: 7. Germline loops: CDR1 LNHNV, CDR2 YYDKDF (reference sequence). The CDR3 loop is CATSREAGGGYQPQHF. The CDR3, as DNA: TGTGCCACCAGCAGAGAAGCAGGGGGAGGTTATCAGCCCCAGCATTTT.

The rearrangement links TRBV3-1 to TRBJ2-3; 13 nucleotides match TRBD2. In germline, CDR1 is LGHDT, CDR2 YNNKEL (reference sequence). The ends lost 0 bases at V and 4 bases at J; junction bases unmatched: 7. This CDR3 is built from 18 residues. The CDR3 coding sequence is TGTGCCAGCAGCCAAGATCCACTAGCGGGAGGGCGTTCAGATACGCAGTATTTT. Encoded protein: CASSQDPLAGGRSDTQYF.

The sample holds a few counts of this clonotype. The chain joins TRBV2 to TRBJ2-4; 7 nucleotides match TRBD1. The CDR3 sequence is 16 residues long. Germline V CDR1 and CDR2: SNHLY, FYNNEI. V gave up 6 bases and J gave up 0 bases; unmatched junction bases: 8. The DNA of the CDR3 is TGTGCCAGCAGAGGACAGGCGTTAGTAGCCAAAAACATTCAGTACTTC. This encodes CASRGQALVAKNIQYF.

This clonotype appeared a few times. V is TRBV2 and J is TRBJ2-1; 12 positions match TRBD2. CDR1 and CDR2 from the germline V gene are SNHLY and FYNNEI. The CDR3 is 15 amino acids. Trimming took 6 bases from V and 5 from J; bases not matched to a gene: 5. The CDR3, as DNA: TGTGCCAGCAGGGAACTAGCGGGGGGAAACAATGAGCAGTTCTTC. This translates into CASRELAGGNNEQFF.

The chain combines TRBV6-1 with TRBJ1-5; perhaps TRBD1 as D (5 bases). This CDR3 region has 13 residues. V was clipped by 8 bases and J by 1 base, with 9 bases between them. Germline V CDR1 and CDR2: MNHNS, SASEGT. In nucleotides, the CDR3 is TGTGCCAGCGTTCGGGACAGCAATCAGCCCCAGCATTTT. This translates into CASVRDSNQPQHF.

This clonotype has a count of ten or more. The V and J genes are TRBV2 and TRBJ1-2, with D perhaps matching TRBD1 (6 bases). The CDR3 extends over 14 amino acids. The V and J ends lost 2 bases and 2 bases respectively, with 9 bases between them. CDR1 is SNHLY and CDR2 is FYNNEI in the germline V gene. DNA for the CDR3: TGTGCCAGCAGTGAAACTGGACAGAACTATGGCTACACCTTC. As protein: CASSETGQNYGYTF.

This sequence joins TRBV19 and TRBJ1-2; 7 bases match TRBD1. Germline V gene lookup returns CDR1 LNHDA and CDR2 SQIVND (reference sequence). J lost 2 bases, V lost 4 bases, and 7 bases had no gene match. The CDR3 has 15 residues. The CDR3 DNA reads as TGTGCCAGTAGTACCCGACAGGGTTCGAACTATGGCTACACCTTC. Protein: CASSTRQGSNYGYTF.

In this sample, this clonotype turned up a few times. This chain links TRBV12-3 or TRBV12-4 with TRBJ2-3; 8 bases fit TRBD2. CDR3 size: 15 residues. Germline trimming cut 5 bases from V and 3 bases from J; bases unmatched to any gene: 7. The CDR3: CASSRYSGVTDTQYF. The CDR3 DNA is TGTGCCAGCAGTCGCTATAGCGGGGTGACAGATACGCAGTATTTT.

This clonotype has a handful of counts. The chain carries TRBV7-8 and TRBJ2-3; unclear D gene. Trimming removed 1 base at V and 0 bases at J, with 8 bases between. Germline CDR1 reads SGHVS; CDR2 reads FQNEAQ. The CDR3 sequence is 15 residues long. CDR3 protein: CASSLGIMSTDTQYF. DNA of the CDR3: TGTGCCAGCAGCTTAGGAATTATGAGCACAGATACGCAGTATTTT.